The clone carrying this T cell receptor beta chain was recorded a few times. TCRdb passed the 5' RACE reads through MiXCR, listing each CDR3 protein once. The table lists approximately 890,000 distinct CDR3 sequences, around 12% of them singletons. From germline, CDR1 is SGHRS and CDR2 YFSETQ. The V end lost 5 bases, the J end lost 4 bases, and 10 bases lay between the germline ends. The CDR3 extends over 13 amino acids. This specimen belongs to a study of identical twins. This sample also belongs to another study, concerning yellow fever vaccine responses in identical twins.

Sequenced input: PBMCs. V usage is TRBV5-1 and J usage is TRBJ2-1; D remains unclear. The sequence came from a woman younger than 35 in good health. CDR3 region: CASSGYSYNEQFF. As DNA, the CDR3 is TGCGCCAGCAGTGGCTACTCATACAATGAGCAGTTCTTC. Combining the CDR3 with reference TRBV5-1 and TRBJ2-1 gives the whole variable domain KAGVTQTPRYLIKTRGQQVTLSCSPISGHRSVSWYQQTPGQGLQFLFEYFSETQRNKGNFPGRFSGRQFSNSRSEMNVSTLELGDSALYLCASSGYSYNEQFFGPGTRLTVL.